These T cell receptor beta chains were read from a single sample in a study of quantifying T cell responses using KT2 cells. TCRdb itself ran the UMI-ligation and nested PCR reads through MiXCR, one entry per CDR3 protein. The table lists tens of thousands of distinct CDR3 sequences, 6% to 9.5% of them singletons. The source material was PBMCs spiked with cells of the T cell clone KT2. The source is a human donor. The CDR3 runs from the conserved cysteine through the conserved F or W. Fields, in order: J gene, D gene, V gene, clone size, CDR3 DNA, CDR3 protein. A D gene is named only where the DNA matches it firmly. Clone size is stated in some rows and not others, as once, few, many or a class when expanded.

j_call: TRBJ2-2
d_call: NA
v_call: TRBV6-5
clone_size: many
cdr3_nt: TGTGCCAGCAGTTACGCCTCCAACAGGGCAACCGGGGAGCTGTTTTTT
cdr3_aa: CASSYASNRATGELFF

j_call: TRBJ2-7
d_call: NA
v_call: TRBV6-5
clone_size: NA
cdr3_nt: TGTGCCAGCAGTACTCACAGAACCCGGGTTTTCGAGCAGCACTTC
cdr3_aa: CASSTHRTRVFEQHF

j_call: TRBJ2-4
d_call: TRBD2
v_call: TRBV11-2
clone_size: many
cdr3_nt: TGTGCCAGCAGCTTAGGGGTTGCGGGGGGGCACATTCAGTACTTC
cdr3_aa: CASSLGVAGGHIQYF

j_call: TRBJ1-3
d_call: NA
v_call: TRBV6-6
clone_size: many
cdr3_nt: TGTGCCAGCAGTTACCAAAGCCGGCCCTCTGGAAACACCATATATTTT
cdr3_aa: CASSYQSRPSGNTIYF

j_call: TRBJ2-2
d_call: TRBD1
v_call: TRBV24-1
clone_size: NA
cdr3_nt: TGTGCCACCAGTGATTCTGGACAGGGGAACACCGGGGAGCTGTTTTTT
cdr3_aa: CATSDSGQGNTGELFF

j_call: TRBJ1-3
d_call: NA
v_call: TRBV20-1
clone_size: many
cdr3_nt: TGCAGTGCTAGGACCCAAGCTGGAAACACCATATATTTT
cdr3_aa: CSARTQAGNTIYF

j_call: TRBJ2-3
d_call: NA
v_call: TRBV11-2
clone_size: many
cdr3_nt: TGTGCCACCAGTGACTGGACCACAGATACGCAGTATTTT
cdr3_aa: CATSDWTTDTQYF

j_call: TRBJ1-1
d_call: NA
v_call: TRBV2
clone_size: NA
cdr3_nt: TGTGCCAGCAGTGAAGGTGAAGAGTACACTGAAGCTTTCTTT
cdr3_aa: CASSEGEEYTEAFF

j_call: TRBJ1-5
d_call: NA
v_call: TRBV29-1
clone_size: many
cdr3_nt: TGCAGCGTTGAAGAGTCTGACGGGCAGCCCCAGCATTTT
cdr3_aa: CSVEESDGQPQHF

j_call: TRBJ2-5
d_call: NA
v_call: TRBV4-1
clone_size: many
cdr3_nt: TGCGCCAGCAGCGGGTTGTCTACCGAGACCCAGTACTTC
cdr3_aa: CASSGLSTETQYF

j_call: TRBJ2-1
d_call: NA
v_call: TRBV9
clone_size: few
cdr3_nt: TGTGCCAGCAGCTCCCCGCTCCCCTACAATGAGCAGTTCTTC
cdr3_aa: CASSSPLPYNEQFF

j_call: TRBJ1-2
d_call: TRBD1
v_call: TRBV24-1
clone_size: many
cdr3_nt: TGTGCCACCAGTGACACGGGACAGGGCACCTATGGCTACACCTTC
cdr3_aa: CATSDTGQGTYGYTF

j_call: TRBJ1-2
d_call: NA
v_call: TRBV10-2
clone_size: many
cdr3_nt: TGCGCCAGCAGTGACGGGGAGGGCTATGGCTACACCTTC
cdr3_aa: CASSDGEGYGYTF

j_call: TRBJ2-5
d_call: NA
v_call: TRBV29-1
clone_size: NA
cdr3_nt: TGCAGCGTTGACTTCACAGCGTACCAAGAGACCCAGTACTTC
cdr3_aa: CSVDFTAYQETQYF

j_call: TRBJ2-2
d_call: NA
v_call: TRBV29-1
clone_size: NA
cdr3_nt: TGCAGCGTTGAACTACAGGGTATAGGGGAGCTGTTTTTT
cdr3_aa: CSVELQGIGELFF

j_call: TRBJ2-6
d_call: TRBD1
v_call: TRBV5-1
clone_size: few
cdr3_nt: TGCGCCAGCAGCCGACAGGGGACTGGGGCCAACGTCCTGACTTTC
cdr3_aa: CASSRQGTGANVLTF

j_call: TRBJ2-7
d_call: TRBD2
v_call: TRBV6-5
clone_size: NA
cdr3_nt: TGTGCCAGCAGTTACTCAGGGGAGGGGTTCTCCGAGCAGTACTTC
cdr3_aa: CASSYSGEGFSEQYF

j_call: TRBJ1-6
d_call: NA
v_call: TRBV6-2/TRBV6-3
clone_size: NA
cdr3_nt: TGTGCCAGCAATACGAACAGAGCTCGATCACCCCTCCACTTT
cdr3_aa: CASNTNRARSPLHF

j_call: TRBJ1-2
d_call: NA
v_call: TRBV12-3/TRBV12-4
clone_size: many
cdr3_nt: TGTGCCAGCAGCCCTACGGTCTCTAACTATGGCTACACCTTC
cdr3_aa: CASSPTVSNYGYTF

j_call: TRBJ1-1
d_call: NA
v_call: TRBV7-3
clone_size: many
cdr3_nt: TGTGCCAGCAGCAAACAGGGTCACACTGAAGCTTTCTTT
cdr3_aa: CASSKQGHTEAFF

j_call: TRBJ2-3
d_call: NA
v_call: TRBV29-1
clone_size: NA
cdr3_nt: TGCAGCGTTGAAGGGCGACAGTTCGATACGCAGTATTTT
cdr3_aa: CSVEGRQFDTQYF

j_call: TRBJ2-1
d_call: NA
v_call: TRBV9
clone_size: few
cdr3_nt: TGTGCCAGCAGCGCCTCTACTAGCTACCCCCTCAATGAGCAGTTCTTC
cdr3_aa: CASSASTSYPLNEQFF

j_call: TRBJ2-5
d_call: NA
v_call: TRBV11-2
clone_size: NA
cdr3_nt: TGTGCCAGCAGCTTCAGCTCCGGAAGACTTGGGGCCCTTCAAGAGACCCAGTACTTC
cdr3_aa: CASSFSSGRLGALQETQYF

j_call: TRBJ2-1
d_call: TRBD2
v_call: TRBV6-2/TRBV6-3
clone_size: NA
cdr3_nt: TGTGCCAGCAGGGATATAGCGGGAGGCTCGGGCAATGAGCAGTTCTTC
cdr3_aa: CASRDIAGGSGNEQFF

j_call: TRBJ2-3
d_call: NA
v_call: TRBV6-5
clone_size: NA
cdr3_nt: TGTGCCACCCTGGGACCTAGCACAGATACGCAGTATTTT
cdr3_aa: CATLGPSTDTQYF

j_call: TRBJ2-5
d_call: NA
v_call: TRBV9
clone_size: many
cdr3_nt: TGTGCCAGCAGCGCCCTAGCCGCCGGGACCCAGTACTTC
cdr3_aa: CASSALAAGTQYF

j_call: TRBJ1-5
d_call: NA
v_call: TRBV3-1
clone_size: many
cdr3_nt: TGTGCCAGCAGCCAAGATCTTGGGTCTCAGCCCCAGCATTTT
cdr3_aa: CASSQDLGSQPQHF

j_call: TRBJ1-6
d_call: TRBD1
v_call: TRBV20-1
clone_size: many
cdr3_nt: TGCAGTGCTAGAGCAGGACAGGGGAGTTCACCCCTCCACTTT
cdr3_aa: CSARAGQGSSPLHF

j_call: TRBJ2-7
d_call: NA
v_call: TRBV20-1
clone_size: NA
cdr3_nt: TGCAGTGCTCCCGGACAGGAGGGGGTCGAGCAGTACTTC
cdr3_aa: CSAPGQEGVEQYF

j_call: TRBJ2-3
d_call: TRBD2
v_call: TRBV7-6
clone_size: many
cdr3_nt: TGTGCCAGCAGCCACAGGCTAGCGGGGGGCACAGATACGCAGTATTTT
cdr3_aa: CASSHRLAGGTDTQYF

j_call: TRBJ2-5
d_call: NA
v_call: TRBV12-3/TRBV12-4
clone_size: few
cdr3_nt: TGTGCCAGCAGTTTGACCGGGACACTCATCGCCGAGACCCAGTACTTC
cdr3_aa: CASSLTGTLIAETQYF